This record concerns one T cell receptor beta chain sequence. The CDR3 consists of 13 residues. CDR1 MNHEY and CDR2 SVGAGI come from the germline V gene. The entry originates in a study of T cells expressing NK-cell markers. From its re-call of the 5' RACE reads, TCRdb lists each CDR3 protein once, without DNA. Here the sample table reports about 390,000 distinct CDR3 sequences. The TCR originated in a woman aged 45-65 years in good health. The sample was blood T cells: a sorted CD56 or NKG2C T cell subset, CD4+ or CD8+ T cells, or bulk PBMC T cells (not recorded which). The chain is built from TRBV6-5 and TRBJ2-7; TCRdb designates TRBD1, a call that cannot be tested without DNA. CDR3 protein: CASSSDRGYEQYF.